The entry below describes one TCR beta chain. Its antigen remains unidentified. The data were obtained in a study of T cell repertoires in cytomegalovirus infection. The CDR3 spans 17 residues. In germline, CDR1 is ENHRY, CDR2 SYGVKD. Trimming removed 0 bases from V and 7 bases from J; junction bases left unmatched: 13. TCRdb re-derived calls from the reads in MiXCR, one entry per CDR3 protein. Here the sample spans about 890,000 distinct CDR3 sequences, 30% to 40% being singletons. This sequence originates from a human donor in good health (CMV status not recorded). Some clones in this sample may be carry-over from other donors' samples. V gene TRBV10-3 combines with J gene TRBJ2-5; the match to TRBD2 covers 8 bases. This sample comprised cultured CD8+ T cells from PBMCs, obtained from culture after CMV antigen stimulation. CDR3 residues: CAISESSGDDLGGTQYF. Written as DNA, the CDR3 is TGTGCCATCAGTGAGTCTAGCGGGGACGACTTAGGTGGGACCCAGTACTTC.